The TCR beta chain described here comes from a study of response to subunit inactivated influenza vaccine. Study observations and caveats: The authors proposed limited new T cell recruitment per seasonal influenza vaccination.

Trimming removed 0 bases from V and 8 bases from J; junction bases left unmatched: 6. The germline CDR1 and CDR2 sequences are SGHRS and YFSETQ. This CDR3 is built from 15 residues. This clonotype has just a few counts. Antigen specificity is unknown. TCRdb reprocessed the RT-PCR reads with MiXCR, giving one entry per CDR3 protein. The sample records roughly 700,000 distinct CDR3 sequences, roughly 14% being singletons. This specimen consisted of PBMCs from blood, obtained 11 to 12 days after vaccination. The source of this sequence is a man aged 50-59 years who received an inactivated influenza vaccine. The V and J genes are TRBV5-1 and TRBJ2-1; TRBD1 matches at 9 bases. In DNA form, the CDR3 reads TGCGCCAGCAGCTTGGTGGGGACAGGGTACGATGAGCAGTTCTTC. The encoded protein is CASSLVGTGYDEQFF.